This T cell receptor beta chain is drawn from a study of vaccination and CD4 T cells after COVID-19. By proportion, this clonotype is medium-sized. The antigen remains undetermined. Germline values: CDR1 LNHNV, CDR2 YYDKDF (reference sequence). CDR3 size: 14 residues. Trimming pared 9 bases from V and 5 bases from J, leaving 19 bases between. Sample treatment: approximately nine-day PBMC culture with coronavirus spike peptide pools or control peptides (ViraFEST assay). Cultured CD4+ T cell DNA was sequenced using the Oncomine TCR Beta short-read assay. TCRdb reanalysed the PCR reads using MiXCR and keeps one entry per CDR3 protein. The sample gives 9,500 or so distinct CDR3 sequences, 30% of which show up once; roughly a tenth is in the top ten.

This clonotype was sampled from a human donor who had recovered from COVID-19. This rearrangement joins TRBV15 to TRBJ2-5, with D perhaps being TRBD1 or TRBD2 (7 bases each). Material: CD4+ T cells from blood, cultured in vitro, obtained after SARS-CoV-2 vaccination. The CDR3 protein is CATAGGGPRETQYF. DNA of the CDR3: TGTGCCACAGCAGGGGGAGGGCCCAGGGAGACCCAGTACTTC.